The 19 T cell receptor beta chains given below trace back to one sample, sequenced in a study of blood T cell repertoires in COVID-19. TCRdb's copy holds only in-frame clones and misses some; the assay was immunoSEQ multiplex PCR. The sample includes 200,000 to 250,000 clones, 84% of them seen just once. The sequenced material came from peripheral blood. The receptors come from a woman aged 80 or over with active or convalescent COVID-19.

The chain employs TRBV4-2 and TRBJ2-5; D is unresolved. Germline V gene sequence: CDR1 LGHNA, CDR2 YNFKEQ. The length of the CDR3 is 16 residues. Trimming took off 4 bases at V and 1 base at J, with 16 bases between the two ends. The CDR3 is CASSPRSLDGQETQYF. CDR3 in DNA: TGTGCCAGCAGCCCCCGGTCCCTAGATGGCCAAGAGACCCAGTACTTC.

This chain links TRBV5-1 with TRBJ2-3, with TRBD2 matching over 12 bases. Per the germline V gene, CDR1 is SGHRS and CDR2 is YFSETQ. With V trimmed by 4 bases and J by 2 bases, 11 bases remained unmatched. The CDR3 sequence is 18 residues long. CDR3 bases: TGCGCCAGCAGCCGCGGGCCTAGCGGGGGGGACCTCACAGATACGCAGTATTTT. Translation gives CASSRGPSGGDLTDTQYF.

This clone was seen more than once but under ten times. CDR3 amino acids: CASSVAGRTEAFF. Here the CDR3 DNA reads TGTGCCAGCAGCGTAGCAGGGAGGACTGAAGCTTTCTTT. The chain has TRBV9 and TRBJ1-1; possible D gene TRBD1, 5 bases. With 0 bases removed from V and 5 bases from J, the gap between germline ends came to 8 bases. CDR1 and CDR2 from the germline V gene are SGDLS and YYNGEE. The CDR3 runs to 13 residues.

This clone has a single count. The chain combines TRBV25-1 with TRBJ1-4; 9 bases line up with TRBD1. Germline values: CDR1 MGHDK, CDR2 SYGVNS. Trimming took 1 base from V and 6 from J; bases not matched to a gene: 0. The CDR3 has 14 amino acids. In DNA, the CDR3 is TGTGCCAGCAGTGAATGGACAGGGGATGAAAAACTGTTTTTT. Protein: CASSEWTGDEKLFF.

The chain joins TRBV2 to TRBJ2-3, with TRBD2 matching 9 bases. Germline CDR1 and CDR2: SNHLY and FYNNEI. The CDR3 length is 14 residues. V shed 6 bases and J 4 bases; nucleotides not matched to a gene: 5. The CDR3 sequence is CASSFSGSSDTQYF. CDR3 nucleotides: TGTGCCAGCAGCTTTAGCGGGAGTTCAGATACGCAGTATTTT.

The chain recombines TRBV5-5 with TRBJ2-3; D may be TRBD1 (6 bases). V dropped 5 bases and J dropped 4 bases, with 20 bases sitting between them. The CDR3 sequence is 16 residues long. Germline loops: CDR1 SGHKS, CDR2 YYEKEE (reference sequence). The CDR3 is CASRGSDSKGADTQYF. For the CDR3, the DNA is TGTGCCAGCAGGGGCTCGGACTCAAAGGGGGCAGATACGCAGTATTTT.

This chain connects TRBV6-5 to TRBJ2-1; D might be TRBD1 (5 bases). The CDR3 is 14 amino acids. The V gene lost 8 bases and the J gene lost 0 bases, with 11 bases spanning the gap. Per germline, CDR1 MNHEY and CDR2 SVGAGI. This CDR3 reads CASSFDSSYNEQFF. The CDR3, as DNA: TGTGCCAGCTCTTTCGACAGCTCCTACAATGAGCAGTTCTTC.

This clone appeared a single time. The V call is TRBV7-8, the J call TRBJ2-7; 10 bases fit TRBD1. This CDR3 is 16 amino acids long. The V and J ends lost 4 bases and 6 bases, in that order; junction bases with no gene match: 12. Germline assignment: CDR1 SGHVS and CDR2 FQNEAQ. This CDR3 is CASSSTFGTGVIEQYF. The CDR3 DNA reads TGTGCCAGCAGCTCTACCTTCGGGACAGGGGTCATCGAGCAGTACTTC.

This clone has only one observation. This rearrangement joins TRBV27 to TRBJ1-6; no clear D gene. V was cut by 0 bases and J by 0 bases, with 9 bases left in between. CDR1 is MNHEY, CDR2 SMNVEV, per germline (reference sequence). The CDR3 consists of 17 residues. CDR3 nucleotides: TGTGCCAGCAGTTTATCGTACTTGAGCTCCTATAATTCACCCCTCCACTTT. Translating gives CASSLSYLSSYNSPLHF.

The chain couples TRBV19 to TRBJ2-3; D is uncertain. Looked up from germline, CDR1 is LNHDA and CDR2 is SQIVND (reference sequence). The CDR3 spans 14 residues. Trimming stripped 6 bases from V and 5 bases from J, with 15 bases between. CDR3 protein: CASSLMRFGDTQYF. In DNA, the CDR3 is TGTGCCAGTAGCCTTATGCGGTTTGGAGATACGCAGTATTTT.

As for this clone: An end of the junction does not agree with germline; a read error may underlie this. The chain combines TRBV9 with TRBJ2-3; D gene unclear. This CDR3 region has 13 residues. The germline gives CDR1 SGDLS, CDR2 YYNGEE. CDR3 residues: CASSVGMAETQYF. The CDR3 bases are TGTGCCAGCAGCGTAGGAATGGCAGAAACGCAGTATTTT.

J is TRBJ1-1 and V is TRBV5-1; 8 nucleotides agree with TRBD1. V lost 3 bases and J lost 5; bases outside the gene matches: 6. The CDR3 consists of 14 residues. Germline lookup yields CDR1 SGHRS and CDR2 YFSETQ. The CDR3 is CASSSGGPGTEAFF. The CDR3 region has the DNA TGCGCCAGCAGCTCAGGGGGCCCTGGGACTGAAGCTTTCTTT.

The chain links TRBV7-9 to TRBJ1-3; 7 bases agree with TRBD1. Germline values: CDR1 SEHNR, CDR2 FQNEAQ (reference sequence). The CDR3 spans 14 residues. V lost 3 bases and J lost 3; bases outside the gene matches: 2. Written as DNA, the CDR3 is TGTGCCAGCAGCTTCCAGGGGGATGGAAACACCATATATTTT. Translated, it gives CASSFQGDGNTIYF.

The chain employs TRBV7-2 and TRBJ2-1; D is uncertain. The CDR3 is 14 amino acids. The V end was cut by 5 bases, the J end by 6 bases, with 14 bases between. Per germline, CDR1 SGHTA and CDR2 FQGNSA. The CDR3 nucleotides are TGTGCCAGCAGCACAACAACACGTGGCAATGAGCAGTTCTTC. It is translated as CASSTTTRGNEQFF.

The chain recombines TRBV12-3 or TRBV12-4 with TRBJ1-2; D is unclear. This CDR3 has 13 amino acids. Trimming stripped 7 bases from V and 0 bases from J, with 9 bases between. Here the CDR3 DNA reads TGTGCCAGCACAAGCAAAGCTAACTATGGCTACACCTTC. Translated, it gives CASTSKANYGYTF.

J is TRBJ2-5 and V is TRBV4-2, with 10 bases that match TRBD2. Germline values: CDR1 LGHNA, CDR2 YNFKEQ. V lost 3 bases, J lost 5 bases, and 12 bases stayed unmatched. CDR3 size: 17 residues. The chain's CDR3 is CASSHTLSGGAEETQYF. CDR3 DNA: TGTGCCAGCAGCCATACCCTCAGCGGGGGGGCCGAGGAGACCCAGTACTTC.

A single count supports this clone. This chain uses TRBV9 with TRBJ2-5; 10 positions match TRBD2. With 0 bases clipped from V and 7 bases from J, the junction kept 12 bases outside the gene matches. The CDR3 has 17 residues. The germline V gene encodes CDR1 SGDLS and CDR2 YYNGEE. CDR3 in DNA: TGTGCCAGCAGCGTAGGGTCTAGCGGGAGTAGAGATGGGACCCAGTACTTC. It specifies CASSVGSSGSRDGTQYF.

The rearrangement joins TRBV5-1 to TRBJ1-2; D not resolved. Trimming pared 0 bases from V and 0 bases from J, leaving 9 bases between. The CDR3 consists of 15 residues. Germline CDR1 and CDR2: SGHRS and YFSETQ. CDR3 loop: CASSLAAGANYGYTF. CDR3 coding DNA: TGCGCCAGCAGCTTGGCAGCCGGGGCTAACTATGGCTACACCTTC.

V is TRBV6-2 or TRBV6-3 and J is TRBJ1-2; 8 bases align to TRBD1. Germline values: CDR1 MNHEY, CDR2 SVGEGT. Germline trimming cut 5 bases from V and 4 bases from J; bases unmatched to any gene: 3. This CDR3 has 13 residues. The CDR3 spells CASSQGQVYGYTF. In nucleotides, the CDR3 is TGTGCCAGCAGTCAGGGACAGGTCTATGGCTACACCTTC.